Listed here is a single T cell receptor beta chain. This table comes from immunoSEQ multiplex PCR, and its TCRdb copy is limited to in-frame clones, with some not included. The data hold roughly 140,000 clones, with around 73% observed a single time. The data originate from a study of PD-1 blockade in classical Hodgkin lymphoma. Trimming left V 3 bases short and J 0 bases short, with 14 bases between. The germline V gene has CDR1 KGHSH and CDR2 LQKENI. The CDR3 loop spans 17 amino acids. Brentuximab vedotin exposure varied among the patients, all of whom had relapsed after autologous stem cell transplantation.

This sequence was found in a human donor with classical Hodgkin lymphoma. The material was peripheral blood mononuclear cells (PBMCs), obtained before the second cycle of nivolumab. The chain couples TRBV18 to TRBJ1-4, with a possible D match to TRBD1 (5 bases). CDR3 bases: TGTGCCAGCTCACCTTTGGGGACGTCAGCAACTAATGAAAAACTGTTTTTT. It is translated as CASSPLGTSATNEKLFF.